The 7 T cell receptor beta chains below come from one sample, sequenced in a study of blood T cell repertoires in COVID-19. Clones were sequenced by immunoSEQ multiplex PCR, and TCRdb holds only the in-frame ones, with some missing. The sample has 150,000 to 200,000 clones, roughly 84% seen once. The source material was PBMCs or T cells enriched from blood (not recorded which). The receptors derive from a woman in her twenties or thirties who had been exposed to COVID-19.

The V and J genes are TRBV4-1 and TRBJ1-5; TRBD1 might be the D (5 bases). CDR1 MGHRA and CDR2 YSYEKL come from the germline V gene. V lost 1 base and J 3 bases, leaving 16 bases between the germline ends. CDR3 length equals 17 residues. The CDR3 is CASSQGLSGEVNQPQHF. The CDR3 coding sequence is TGCGCCAGCAGCCAAGGTTTGTCGGGGGAGGTCAATCAGCCCCAGCATTTT.

This clone was seen once. This chain joins TRBV6-5 and TRBJ1-5; possible D gene TRBD1, 5 bases. The germline gives CDR1 MNHEY, CDR2 SVGAGI. The CDR3 extends over 13 amino acids. V lost 6 bases and J lost 7, with 13 bases in between. The CDR3 loop reads CASRKTVGQPQHF. The CDR3 DNA follows: TGTGCCAGCAGAAAGACAGTGGGGCAGCCCCAGCATTTT.

This clone was seen just once. The chain is built from TRBV2 and TRBJ2-3, with TRBD2 identical over 11 bases. The germline CDR1 and CDR2 sequences are SNHLY and FYNNEI. The CDR3 covers 17 residues. V dropped 4 bases and J dropped 0; count of bases not matched to a gene: 6. The CDR3 bases are TGTGCCAGCAGTGGCCATACTAGCGGGGGTAGCACAGATACGCAGTATTTT. Its translation is CASSGHTSGGSTDTQYF.

Comment on this clone: The sample carries other DNA sequences with the same CDR3. This rearrangement joins TRBV6-5 to TRBJ1-1; no firm D call. Germline V gene sequence: CDR1 MNHEY, CDR2 SVGAGI. Trimming pared 4 bases from V and 5 bases from J, leaving 14 bases between. This CDR3 is built from 14 residues. The CDR3 DNA follows: TGTGCCAGCAGTTCTCTACCGGGTGGGACTGAAGCTTTCTTT. Translation gives CASSSLPGGTEAFF.

This clone was observed a few times. CDR3 protein: CASSTIPHYGYTF. Written as DNA, the CDR3 is TGTGCCAGCAGCACTATTCCCCACTATGGCTACACCTTC. This chain connects TRBV12-3 or TRBV12-4 to TRBJ1-2; D unclear. Trimming shortened V by 6 bases and J by 3 bases, and 11 bases separated the two germline ends. This CDR3 contains 13 residues.

This sequence joins TRBV6-5 and TRBJ2-5, with 8 bases that match TRBD2. There are 14 residues in the CDR3. Germline values: CDR1 MNHEY, CDR2 SVGAGI. The ends lost 5 bases at V and 4 bases at J; junction bases unmatched: 6. CDR3 bases: TGTGCCAGCAGTCAACTAGCGGACTTAGAGACCCAGTACTTC. It specifies CASSQLADLETQYF.

This chain connects TRBV4-1 to TRBJ1-1; D not certain. Germline V gene data show CDR1 as MGHRA and CDR2 as YSYEKL. The V gene lost 1 base and the J gene lost 1 base, with 10 bases spanning the gap. CDR3 size: 15 residues. The CDR3 DNA sequence: TGCGCCAGCAGCCAAGCTCAGGCCCGGAACACTGAAGCTTTCTTT. Translation gives CASSQAQARNTEAFF.